This T cell receptor beta chain was observed in a study of chemoradiotherapy in HPV16-positive cancers. Clones were sequenced by immunoSEQ multiplex PCR, and TCRdb holds only the in-frame ones, with some missing. The sample holds 7,500 to 10,000 clones; 90% to 95% are singletons and the top ten take around an eighth. Worth noting for this clone: Antigen specificity is unknown.

CDR1 and CDR2 (germline): SGHTA, FQGNSA. The CDR3 is made up of 14 amino acids. The V gene lost 2 bases and the J gene lost 1 base, with 8 bases spanning the gap. Study-wide results and limits: Better recurrence-free survival went with HPV-responsive T-cell expansion in HPV16-positive patients.

The clonotype was recovered from a human donor with HPV-associated anogenital cancer. Sequences were derived from blood, sampled from a patient who underwent chemoradiotherapy. This sequence joins TRBV7-2 and TRBJ1-1; no clear D gene. CDR3 bases: TGTGCCAGCAGCTTAAGACGGTCGAACACTGAAGCTTTCTTT. Translating gives CASSLRRSNTEAFF. Combining the CDR3 with reference TRBV7-2 and TRBJ1-1 gives the whole variable domain GAGVSQSPSNKVTEKGKDVELRCDPISGHTALYWYRQSLGQGLEFLIYFQGNSAPDKSGLPSDRFSAERTGGSVSTLTIQRTQQEDSAVYLCASSLRRSNTEAFFGQGTRLTVV.